This T cell receptor beta chain was profiled in a study of T cells in Graves' hyperthyroidism and ophthalmopathy. Study-wide results and limits: Ophthalmopathy was identified by the model a median roughly 6.5 months ahead of onset. In the blood, most expanded thyroid clonotypes above 0.001 appeared as well.

Hyperthyroidism had been newly diagnosed in patients aged 18 to 65, and its duration was under 2 months. This CDR3 has 13 amino acids. Trimming removed 3 bases at V and 7 bases at J, with 10 bases between. The V gene's germline CDR1 is WSHSY and CDR2 SAAADI. RNA transcripts served as the template for amplifying TCR beta CDR3 regions. TCR CDR3 underwent first-round RT-PCR with the HTBI primer set. TCRdb re-called the multiplex PCR reads through MiXCR, storing one row per CDR3 protein. The sample lists roughly 420,000 distinct CDR3 sequences; about 15% were seen once. This clonotype was counted at least ten times. Its cognate antigen is unknown.

This clonotype was sampled from a woman younger than 35 with Graves' hyperthyroidism. The chain couples TRBV10-2 to TRBJ1-5; D not resolved. What was sequenced was blood. CDR3 sequence: CASSDLVRQPQHF. The CDR3 nucleotides are TGCGCCAGCAGTGATTTGGTACGACAGCCCCAGCATTTT.